This note documents a single T cell receptor (beta chain) sequence. Antigen: not known. Sequenced by immunoSEQ multiplex PCR; TCRdb stores in-frame clones only, minus some. The sample yields 40,000 or so clones, 82% seen once. The authors isolated CD4+ T cells after 10 days of culture. These data are taken from a study of vaccination effects on CD4 cells after COVID-19. This CDR3 region has 15 residues. Trimming took off 4 bases at V and 5 bases at J, with 18 bases between the two ends. The germline V gene has CDR1 SGHRS and CDR2 YFSETQ. This material consisted of CD4+ T cells from PBMCs cultured without peptide, taken before COVID-19 vaccination. This receptor was obtained from a human donor who received a COVID-19 vaccine. J is TRBJ1-1 and V is TRBV5-1; D might be TRBD1 (5 bases). CDR3 residues: CASSPTTQGGTEAFF. As DNA, the CDR3 is TGCGCCAGCAGCCCGACGACTCAGGGAGGGACTGAAGCTTTCTTT.